This T cell receptor beta chain was sequenced in a study of T-cell memory formation after mild COVID-19. Germline V CDR1 and CDR2: KGHDR, SFDVKD. This CDR3 region has 17 residues. V dropped 3 bases and J dropped 1; count of bases not matched to a gene: 7. MiXCR, run by TCRdb on the 5' RACE reads, gives a single entry per CDR3 protein. The table records 68,000 or so distinct CDR3 sequences, approximately 15% of them present only once. The rearrangement links TRBV24-1 to TRBJ2-1; 8 bases are a match to TRBD1. Material: PBMCs or a T cell subset sorted from them (not recorded which). The sequence derives from an adult woman who had mild COVID-19 (a few samples of this study predate the infection). Cell type and time point are not known. This CDR3 is CATSDKQTGESYNEQFF. As DNA, the CDR3 is TGTGCCACCAGTGATAAGCAGACAGGGGAGTCCTACAATGAGCAGTTCTTC.